The present TCR beta chain was sequenced within a study of blood T cells in healthy people across ages. A second PCR, run for roughly 7 to 12 cycles, used a sample-barcoded 5' primer plus a J-beta primer mix. TCRdb reanalysed the 5' RACE reads using MiXCR and keeps one entry per CDR3 protein. The repertoire has 800,000 or so distinct CDR3 sequences, 55% to 65% of them found once; the top ten carry about 27%. J was trimmed by 6 bases and V by 7 bases; bases with no gene match: 10. Per germline, CDR1 MNHNY and CDR2 SVGAGI (reference sequence). The CDR3 is 15 amino acids. The chain employs TRBV6-6 and TRBJ2-1; 9 bases fit TRBD2. Material for sequencing was blood. The sequence derives from a man aged 25-45 years in good health. This CDR3 is CASTAGAGGINEQFF. The CDR3 region has the DNA TGTGCCAGCACAGCGGGGGCGGGGGGGATCAATGAGCAGTTCTTC.